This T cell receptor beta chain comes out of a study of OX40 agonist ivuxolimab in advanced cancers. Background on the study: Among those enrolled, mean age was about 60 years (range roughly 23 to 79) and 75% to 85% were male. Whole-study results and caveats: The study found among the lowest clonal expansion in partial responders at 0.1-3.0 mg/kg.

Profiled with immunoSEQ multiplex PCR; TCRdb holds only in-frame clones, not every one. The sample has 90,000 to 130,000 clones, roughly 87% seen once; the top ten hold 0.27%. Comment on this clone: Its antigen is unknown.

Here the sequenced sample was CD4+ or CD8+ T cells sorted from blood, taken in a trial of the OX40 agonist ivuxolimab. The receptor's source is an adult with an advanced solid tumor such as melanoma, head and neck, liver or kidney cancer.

The CDR3 DNA reads as TGTGCCAGCAGTTCCTCCAGGATAGGTACCGGGGAGCTGTTTTTT. Translated: CASSSSRIGTGELFF. The J gene is TRBJ2-2, the V gene TRBV2; no clear D gene. The CDR3 extends over 15 amino acids. In germline, CDR1 is SNHLY, CDR2 FYNNEI. Trimming removed 5 bases from V and 5 bases from J, with 15 bases in between.